What follows is one T cell receptor (beta chain) and its context. Its specificity is not known. TCRdb's table, derived via immunoSEQ multiplex PCR, lists solely in-frame clones and lacks some. The sample lists roughly 2.1 million clones, roughly 91% occurring once. Naive-designated CD8 cells lacked CD45RO, were positively enriched for CCR7, and omitted terminally differentiated effector memory CD45RA+ cells. This record comes from a study of shared clonotypes between healthy human individuals. Study details: A couple of female and three male donors aged 18 to 49 were enrolled. Each donor had three CD4 naive, three CD4 memory, two CD8 naive and one CD8 memory plate.

The CDR3 has 14 amino acids. The V gene lost 0 bases and the J gene lost 6 bases, with 10 bases spanning the gap. From germline, CDR1 is SGDLS and CDR2 YYNGEE. Study conclusions and caveats: Limited genetic and exposure-history diversity came from having few donors.

The receptor was isolated from a man aged 18 to 30 in good health. Some clones in this sample may be carry-over from other donors' samples. The V gene is TRBV9, the J gene TRBJ1-3; D call uncertain. The sample was naive CD8+ T cells from PBMCs. The CDR3 bases are TGTGCCAGCAGCGTAGCGGGCCCCTCAAACACCATATATTTT. Its translation: CASSVAGPSNTIYF.